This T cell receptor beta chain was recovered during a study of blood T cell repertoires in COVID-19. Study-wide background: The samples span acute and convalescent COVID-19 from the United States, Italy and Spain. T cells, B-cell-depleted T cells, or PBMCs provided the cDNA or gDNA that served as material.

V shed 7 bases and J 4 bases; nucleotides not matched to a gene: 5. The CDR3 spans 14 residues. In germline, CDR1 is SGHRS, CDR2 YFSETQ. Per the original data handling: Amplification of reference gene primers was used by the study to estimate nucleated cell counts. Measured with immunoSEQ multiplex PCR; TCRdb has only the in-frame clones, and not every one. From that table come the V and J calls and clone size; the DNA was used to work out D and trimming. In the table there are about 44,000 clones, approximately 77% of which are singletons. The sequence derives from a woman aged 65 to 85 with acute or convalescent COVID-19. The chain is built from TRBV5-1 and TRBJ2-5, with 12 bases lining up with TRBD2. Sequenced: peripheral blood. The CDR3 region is CASSSGRAGETQYF. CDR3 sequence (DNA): TGCGCCAGCTCTAGCGGGAGGGCCGGAGAGACCCAGTACTTC.